Listed below are T cell receptor beta chains from one sample, sequenced in a study of cytomegalovirus exposure and HLA in healthy donors. The table came from immunoSEQ multiplex PCR; TCRdb's copy has only in-frame clones and leaves some out. The table lists 130,000 or so clones, roughly 89% of them singletons. Sequencing input: PBMCs. The receptors were sampled from a woman between 18 and 30 years old in good health and CMV-seropositive. Both conserved end residues are part of each CDR3. Each record gives: clone size, J gene, D gene, V gene, CDR3 DNA, CDR3 protein. The D gene is left open where the match is weak. The size entry is marked missing in some rows and otherwise reads once, few, many or a size class.

once TRBJ1-1 TRBD1 TRBV7-8 TGTGCCAGCAGCTTAGAACGCCGGACAGGGGGGCGGAACACTGAAGCTTTCTTT CASSLERRTGGRNTEAFF
NA TRBJ2-5 NA TRBV9 TGTGCCAGCAGTCCACCGGAGGGGGAGACCCAGTACTTC CASSPPEGETQYF
once TRBJ2-1 TRBD2 TRBV7-3 TGTGCCAGCAGCAAAACCCCGAGGGGGACTAGCTCGAATGAGCAGTTCTTC CASSKTPRGTSSNEQFF
once TRBJ2-7 TRBD2 TRBV6-6 TGTGCCAGCAGCCCAACGGGGGGTTGGCAGTACTTC CASSPTGGWQYF
NA TRBJ1-1 TRBD1 TRBV27 TGTGCCAGCAGCAGGACAGGCATGAACACTGAAGCTTTCTTT CASSRTGMNTEAFF
NA TRBJ1-1 NA TRBV30 TGTGCCTGGAGTTCAGGGCTGAGCACTGAAGCTTTCTTT CAWSSGLSTEAFF
NA TRBJ1-2 TRBD1 TRBV5-5 TGTGCCAGCAGCTTGGCTGGACAGGGGGCTTCCTATGGCTACACCTTC CASSLAGQGASYGYTF
NA TRBJ2-2 NA TRBV11-2 TGTGCCAGCCCCGACTCTCTCACCGGGGAGCTGTTTTTT CASPDSLTGELFF
few TRBJ2-3 TRBD2 TRBV4-2 TGTGCCAGCAGCCCGCTAGCGGGGGGGGCCCTCACAGATACGCAGTATTTT CASSPLAGGALTDTQYF
NA TRBJ2-7 NA TRBV19 TGTGCCAGTGCTCAGTCTAGGAGCCTTGAGCAGTACTTC CASAQSRSLEQYF
NA TRBJ1-3 TRBD1 TRBV7-2 TGTGCCAGCAGCCCGGACAGGGGTTTGAACACCATATATTTT CASSPDRGLNTIYF
NA TRBJ1-5 TRBD1 TRBV28 TGTGCCAGCAGCCTGGGACAGATCATAAATCAGCCCCAGCATTTT CASSLGQIINQPQHF
NA TRBJ1-1 NA TRBV9 TGTGCCAGCAGCGTAGAACGGGAGATCATGAACACTGAAGCTTTCTTT CASSVEREIMNTEAFF
few TRBJ1-1 TRBD1 TRBV11-2 TGTGCCAGCAGCACCCGGACAGGGGGCGATGCTTTCTTT CASSTRTGGDAFF
NA TRBJ1-2 NA TRBV18 TGTGCCAGCTCACCACTGGCGGACTATGGCTACACCTTC CASSPLADYGYTF
NA TRBJ2-3 NA TRBV19 TGTGCCAGTTCCGCAGGGTCCAGGGGCACAGATACGCAGTATTTT CASSAGSRGTDTQYF
NA TRBJ2-3 NA TRBV6-1 TGTGCCAGCAGCGACCAGATGGGCGCAGATACGCAGTATTTT CASSDQMGADTQYF
NA TRBJ2-6 NA TRBV28 TGTGCCAGCAGGAAGTGGAGAAACTCTGGGGCCAACGTCCTGACTTTC CASRKWRNSGANVLTF
once TRBJ2-5 TRBD2 TRBV27 TGTGCCAGCATAGGGCGGGGGGGCCCCACCAGCAGGGAGACCCAGTACTTC CASIGRGGPTSRETQYF
NA TRBJ1-5 TRBD1 TRBV15 TGTGCCACCAGCAGTGAAGGACAGGCAGTCAATCAGCCCCAGCATTTT CATSSEGQAVNQPQHF
NA TRBJ1-2 NA TRBV5-1 TGCGCCAGCAGCGCAGGGGAGTACGGCTACACCTTC CASSAGEYGYTF
few TRBJ1-2 NA TRBV13 TGTGCCAGCAGTCGTCCGCCGGGTGGGAACTATGGCTACACCTTC CASSRPPGGNYGYTF
NA TRBJ2-2 TRBD1 TRBV7-2 TGTGCCAGCAGCTTCTACAGGGGAAACACCGGGGAGCTGTTTTTT CASSFYRGNTGELFF
NA TRBJ2-5 NA TRBV7-9 TGTGCCAGCAGCTATCCCCGGGAGACCCAGTACTTC CASSYPRETQYF
NA TRBJ2-5 TRBD2 TRBV6-6 TGTGCCAGCAGCGGGACTAGCGGGGGGGAAGGGACCCAGTACTTC CASSGTSGGEGTQYF
once TRBJ1-1 NA TRBV15 NA CATPWGQGIFF
NA TRBJ2-1 TRBD2 TRBV2 TGTGCCAGCAGGAGGACTAGCGGGGGGTACAATGAGCAGTTCTTC CASRRTSGGYNEQFF
NA TRBJ1-2 TRBD1 TRBV7-2 TGTGCCAGCAGCTTAGAAAGGACAGGGGGCCGTGGCTACACCTTC CASSLERTGGRGYTF
NA TRBJ1-5 NA TRBV5-1 TGCGCCAGCAGCCCTGACAGCAGCAATCAGCCCCAGCATTTT CASSPDSSNQPQHF
few TRBJ1-2 TRBD1 TRBV5-4 TGTGCCAGCAGCGGGACAGCTGACTATGGCTACACCTTC CASSGTADYGYTF
NA TRBJ2-7 NA TRBV12-5 TGTGCTAGTGGTCCTCCGGCCCGGGGGTCCGAGCAGTACTTC CASGPPARGSEQYF
NA TRBJ1-4 NA TRBV6-1 TGTGCCAGCAGTGATAGCCAGAGAGTACTGGGTGGAAAACTGTTTTTT CASSDSQRVLGGKLFF
NA TRBJ2-5 TRBD2 TRBV7-9 TGTGCCAGCAGCTTACGGTTAGCGGGGGGTCAAGAGACCCAGTACTTC CASSLRLAGGQETQYF
NA TRBJ1-1 NA TRBV6-5 TGTGCCAGCAGTTACAGGGTATCGGGGACTGAAGCTTTCTTT CASSYRVSGTEAFF
NA TRBJ1-5 TRBD1 TRBV2 TGTGCCAGCACTGTGGACAGGGTGGGCCAGCCCCAGCATTTT CASTVDRVGQPQHF
once TRBJ1-1 NA TRBV19 TGTGCCAGTAGTACAGGGCAATTCACTGAAGCTTTCTTT CASSTGQFTEAFF
NA TRBJ1-3 NA TRBV7-9 TGTGCCAGCAGCCTTCAGGGAGGTGGGCCTGGAAACACCATATATTTT CASSLQGGGPGNTIYF
NA TRBJ2-5 NA TRBV6-6 TGTGCCAGCAGCCTGGACTTCCAAGAGACCCAGTACTTC CASSLDFQETQYF
NA TRBJ1-1 NA TRBV9 TGTGCCAGCAGCTCACGGATCGGGAACAATGAAGCTTTCTTT CASSSRIGNNEAFF
NA TRBJ2-2 NA TRBV2 TGTGCCAGCAGTGGGGTTAGCGGACACACCGGGGAGCTGTTTTTT CASSGVSGHTGELFF
once TRBJ2-7 TRBD1 TRBV29-1 TGCAGCGGAACGACAGGGGGTACGCAGTACTTC CSGTTGGTQYF
NA TRBJ1-1 TRBD1 TRBV15 TGTGCCACCAGCAGAACAGGGGTGGGCACTGAAGCTTTCTTT CATSRTGVGTEAFF
NA TRBJ2-4 TRBD2 TRBV5-6 TGTGCCAGCAGCGAGGGGACTAGCGGGGGAAGCATTCAGTACTTC CASSEGTSGGSIQYF
once TRBJ2-1 NA TRBV7-9 TGTGCCAGCAGCTCGCCAACAGGTTCCCTGAGCTCTCTCTACAATGAGCAGTTCTTC CASSSPTGSLSSLYNEQFF
NA TRBJ2-5 TRBD1 TRBV28 TGTGCCAGCGGATTGGACAGGGGGTTTGGGACCCAGTACTTC CASGLDRGFGTQYF
NA TRBJ1-4 NA TRBV7-9 TGTGCCAGCAGCTTACTTCCGGAAAAACTGTTTTTT CASSLLPEKLFF
NA TRBJ2-3 NA TRBV5-4 TGTGCCAGCAGCACCCTGGTGGGCGGGGGCACAGATACGCAGTATTTT CASSTLVGGGTDTQYF